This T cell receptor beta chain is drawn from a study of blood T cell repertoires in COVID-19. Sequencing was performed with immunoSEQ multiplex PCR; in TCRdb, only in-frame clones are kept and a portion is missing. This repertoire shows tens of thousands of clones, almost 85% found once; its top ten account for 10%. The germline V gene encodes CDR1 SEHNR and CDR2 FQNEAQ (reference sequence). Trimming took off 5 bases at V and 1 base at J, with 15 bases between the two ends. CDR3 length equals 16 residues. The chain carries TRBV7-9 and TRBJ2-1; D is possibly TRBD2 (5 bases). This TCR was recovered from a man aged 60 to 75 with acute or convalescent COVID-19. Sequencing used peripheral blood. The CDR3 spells CASSTSSSRSYNEQFF. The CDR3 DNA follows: TGTGCCAGCAGCACTTCTAGCAGTCGTTCCTACAATGAGCAGTTCTTC.